A selection of T cell receptor beta chains follows, all from one sample in a study of blood T cell repertoires in COVID-19. Clones were sequenced by immunoSEQ multiplex PCR, and TCRdb holds only the in-frame ones, with some missing. The sample consists of some 300,000 clones, approximately 89% of them appearing once. Sequencing used PBMCs or T cells enriched from blood (not recorded which). The receptor set was obtained from a woman aged 45-60 years who had been exposed to COVID-19. Each CDR3 is given with its conserved first and last residue. Each record gives: D gene, V gene, J gene, clone size, CDR3 DNA, CDR3 protein. A D gene is named only where the DNA matches it firmly. Size is stated for part of the rows, as once, few or many counts, or as a class when the clone is expanded.

>-|TRBV27|TRBJ1-2|-
TGTGCCACTATGATTCCGACGGGAATCGGCTATGGCTACACCTTC
CATMIPTGIGYGYTF
>-|TRBV28|TRBJ1-6|-
TGTGCCAGCAGCTCAGGTTACTATAATTCACCCCTCCACTTT
CASSSGYYNSPLHF
>-|TRBV28|TRBJ2-7|-
TGTGCCAGCAGCCTCACAGGTCCCTACGAGCAGTACTTC
CASSLTGPYEQYF
>-|TRBV29-1|TRBJ1-5|-
TGCAGCGTTGGGTTCGAGAATCAGCCCCAGCATTTT
CSVGFENQPQHF
>TRBD1|TRBV5-6|TRBJ1-6|-
TGTGCCAGCAGCGTGGACAGGGTGGGTTCACCCCTCCACTTT
CASSVDRVGSPLHF
>-|TRBV6-5|TRBJ2-4|-
TGTGCCAGCAGTTACTCGGGGCCTCAAAACATTCAGTACTTC
CASSYSGPQNIQYF
>TRBD1|TRBV5-1|TRBJ2-7|few
TGCGCCAGCAGCTTGCTGTCCGGGACAGACTCCTACGAGCAGTACTTC
CASSLLSGTDSYEQYF
>-|TRBV6-5|TRBJ1-1|once
TGTGCCAGCAGTTACGGGGGGTCTAAAGCTTTCTTT
CASSYGGSKAFF
>TRBD1|TRBV18|TRBJ2-7|-
TGTGCCAGCTCACCGAGACAGGGGGCTGAAGAGCAGTACTTC
CASSPRQGAEEQYF
>TRBD1|TRBV3-1/TRBV3-2|TRBJ1-1|-
TGTGCCAGCAGCCAATCGGACAGGGGAGATACTGAAGCTTTCTTT
CASSQSDRGDTEAFF
>-|TRBV11-3|TRBJ2-5|-
TGTGCCAGCAGCCTCCCCGGTAATCAAGAGACCCAGTACTTC
CASSLPGNQETQYF
>-|TRBV7-7|TRBJ2-5|-
TGTGCTAGCAGCTTTAGCCCCCGCCAGACCCAGTACTTC
CASSFSPRQTQYF
>TRBD1|TRBV6-5|TRBJ2-7|-
TGTGCCAGCAGTAGACCGGGACAGGGGGCCTACGAGCAGTACTTC
CASSRPGQGAYEQYF
>TRBD2|TRBV7-9|TRBJ2-1|-
TGTGCCAGCAGCGCACGACTAGCGGGGACCTACAATGAGCAGTTCTTC
CASSARLAGTYNEQFF
>-|TRBV6-4|TRBJ1-1|once
TGTGCCAGCACAGAATGGGAGGACACTGAAGCTTTCTTT
CASTEWEDTEAFF
>-|TRBV2|TRBJ1-5|-
TGTGCCAGCAGTTTTCAGGGGCTCAATCAGCCCCAGCATTTT
CASSFQGLNQPQHF
>TRBD1|TRBV7-9|TRBJ2-5|-
TGTGCCAGCAGCTTGGGACAGCTCCAAGAGACCCAGTACTTC
CASSLGQLQETQYF
>-|TRBV28|TRBJ1-2|-
TGTGCCAGCAGTTTGGGGGGGGACATCGGCTATGGCTACACCTTC
CASSLGGDIGYGYTF
>-|TRBV30|TRBJ2-1|-
TGTGCCTGGAGTGGGGAGCGGTATTACAATGAGCAGTTCTTC
CAWSGERYYNEQFF
>-|TRBV5-6|TRBJ2-3|-
TGTGCCAGCAGCTTAGGGGCAGATACGCAGTATTTT
CASSLGADTQYF
>-|TRBV14|TRBJ2-1|few
TGTGCCAGCAGCCAAGATATACTTGGGCTAGCGCTACACAATGAGCAGTTCTTC
CASSQDILGLALHNEQFF
>-|TRBV30|TRBJ2-6|-
TGTGCCTGGATGAACCGAAGGGGTCCTGGGGCCAACGTCCTGACTTTC
CAWMNRRGPGANVLTF
>-|TRBV5-1|TRBJ2-2|-
TGCGCCAGCAGCTTGGTCGCAGGGGACACCGGGGAGCTGTTTTTT
CASSLVAGDTGELFF
>-|TRBV19|TRBJ2-4|-
TGTGCCAGTAGTATCGAGGCGTCGGGGTCCCTACAAAACATTCAGTACTTC
CASSIEASGSLQNIQYF
>TRBD2|TRBV30|TRBJ2-3|-
TGTGCCTCCCTCCTCCCGGGACTAGGAACAGATACGCAGTATTTT
CASLLPGLGTDTQYF
>-|TRBV19|TRBJ1-5|-
TGTGCCAGTAGTCCTGGGACCGGGACTCTAAATCAGCCCCAGCATTTT
CASSPGTGTLNQPQHF
>TRBD1|TRBV30|TRBJ2-7|-
TGTGCCTGGCGTACTCTGGGACAGGGATCCTACGAGCAGTACTTC
CAWRTLGQGSYEQYF
>TRBD1|TRBV4-2|TRBJ1-2|-
TGTGCCAGCAGCCAAGATCATCAGGGGGCTAGCTATGGCTACACCTTC
CASSQDHQGASYGYTF
>-|TRBV15|TRBJ2-5|-
TGTGCCACCAGCAGAGGCGCAGGGAAACAAGAGACCCAGTACTTC
CATSRGAGKQETQYF
>TRBD2|TRBV7-6|TRBJ2-5|-
TGTGCCAGCAGCTTATGGGTGAGCGGGGCCGAAGAGACCCAGTACTTC
CASSLWVSGAEETQYF
>-|TRBV27|TRBJ1-2|-
TGTGCCAGCAGCTCTCTTGGACAGAGACTTTATGGCTACACCTTC
CASSSLGQRLYGYTF
>TRBD1|TRBV28|TRBJ2-3|-
TGTGCCAGCAGTACCAGCGGACAGGGTGGCACAGATACGCAGTATTTT
CASSTSGQGGTDTQYF
>TRBD2|TRBV30|TRBJ2-1|-
TGTGCCTGGAGTGCTCGACCCACTAGCGGAGGTGAGCAGTTCTTC
CAWSARPTSGGEQFF
>TRBD2|TRBV5-1|TRBJ2-3|-
TGCGCCAGCAGCTTGCGGGGGGGTAGCACAGATACGCAGTATTTT
CASSLRGGSTDTQYF
>-|TRBV6-6|TRBJ1-2|once
TGTGCCAGCAGTTACCCTCAGGCTACTGACTATGGCTACACCTTC
CASSYPQATDYGYTF
>TRBD1|TRBV14|TRBJ1-1|-
TGTGCCAGCAGTCAGACAGGGGGTAAAATCACTGAAGCTTTCTTT
CASSQTGGKITEAFF
>-|TRBV18|TRBJ1-2|-
TGTGCCAGCTCACCCCCTGTGCCGGTGGGAGTCGGCTACACCTTC
CASSPPVPVGVGYTF
>TRBD1|TRBV5-6|TRBJ1-6|-
TGTGCCAGCAGCTCGATACAGGGGGTAGTTTCACCCCTCCACTTT
CASSSIQGVVSPLHF
>TRBD1|TRBV5-1|TRBJ2-2|-
TGCGCCAGCAGCTTGATAGGGGGCATCAACACCGGGGAGCTGTTTTTT
CASSLIGGINTGELFF